These 24 T cell receptor beta chains were all obtained from the same sample, sequenced in a study of chronic HIV infection and antiretroviral therapy. TCRdb called the 5' RACE reads again in MiXCR, with one record for every CDR3 protein. This table has around 30,000 distinct CDR3 sequences, around 8.6% appearing once. The sample taken for sequencing was peripheral blood. These receptors came from an adult who had HIV and had not received antiretroviral therapy, or was an uninfected healthy control (not recorded which).

This clonotype has a count of ten or more. The chain has TRBV29-1 and TRBJ2-1, with 8 bases matching TRBD1. J lost 9 bases, V lost 1 base, and 8 bases had no gene match. The CDR3 contains 14 residues. Germline V gives CDR1 SQVTM, CDR2 ANQGSEA. CDR3 in DNA: TGCAGCGTTGAAGGGACAGGGCCGTTGAGTGAGCAGTTCTTC. As protein: CSVEGTGPLSEQFF.

This clonotype appeared a few times. The rearrangement uses TRBV24-1 and TRBJ1-1, with TRBD1 matching over 10 bases. The V gene's germline CDR1 is KGHDR and CDR2 SFDVKD. This CDR3 spans 17 amino acids. V lost 0 bases and J lost 4; bases outside the gene matches: 7. The CDR3 bases are TGTGCCACCAGTGATTTGCTATCCGGACAGGGGGGCACTGAAGCTTTCTTT. Protein sequence: CATSDLLSGQGGTEAFF.

The J gene is TRBJ1-4, the V gene TRBV29-1, with D possibly being TRBD1 (6 bases). CDR1 and CDR2 (germline): SQVTM, ANQGSEA. The CDR3 is made up of 12 amino acids. Here the CDR3 DNA reads TGCAGTGTCGGGGGCCCTAATGAAAAACTGTTTTTT. As protein: CSVGGPNEKLFF.

This clonotype has a handful of counts. The V gene is TRBV4-2, the J gene TRBJ2-1; 8 nucleotides line up with TRBD2. The length of the CDR3 is 13 residues. CDR1 is LGHNA, CDR2 YNFKEQ, per germline. V lost 8 bases to trimming and J lost 16 bases; unmatched junction nucleotides: 16. Here the CDR3 reads CASGSATSAEEFF. For the CDR3, the DNA is TGTGCCAGCGGATCCGCGACTAGCGCTGAGGAATTCTTC.

This clonotype was found many times. CDR3 protein: CASSYGGQGIYEQYF. CDR3 nucleotide sequence: TGTGCCAGCAGTTACGGAGGACAGGGTATCTACGAGCAGTACTTC. The chain carries TRBV6-5 and TRBJ2-7; 8 nucleotides align to TRBD1. V lost 2 bases, J lost 3 bases, and 6 bases stayed unmatched. The CDR3 is 15 residues long. Germline V gives CDR1 MNHEY, CDR2 SVGAGI.

The sample holds many counts of this clonotype. V is TRBV5-1 and J is TRBJ2-7; D ambiguous. Deletions cut 0 bases from V and 10 bases from J, with 8 bases between. The CDR3 totals 11 residues. Germline CDR1 SGHRS, CDR2 YFSETQ. The CDR3 DNA reads as TGCGCCAGCAGCTTGGAAGAGGTACAGTACTTC. It encodes CASSLEEVQYF.

This clonotype was counted at least ten times. The chain links TRBV5-1 to TRBJ2-1; TRBD2 matches 7 bases. Germline trimming cut 4 bases from V and 2 bases from J; bases unmatched to any gene: 3. The V gene's germline CDR1 is SGHRS and CDR2 YFSETQ. The CDR3 totals 14 residues. The CDR3 bases are TGCGCCAGCAGCCCTAGCGGAGCCTACAATGAGCAGTTCTTC. It encodes CASSPSGAYNEQFF.

This clonotype was seen a few times. The chain employs TRBV29-1 and TRBJ1-1, with 7 bases that match TRBD1. The V gene end was trimmed by 7 bases and the J gene end by 2 bases; junction bases not matched to a gene: 7. From germline, CDR1 is SQVTM and CDR2 ANQGSEA. CDR3 length equals 13 residues. CDR3 sequence: CSARTGTNTEAFF. The CDR3 DNA reads as TGCAGCGCGCGGACAGGAACAAACACTGAAGCTTTCTTT.

This clonotype has at least ten counts. This chain connects TRBV27 to TRBJ2-3, with TRBD1 identical over 7 bases. Unmatched junction bases numbered 7, after V lost 5 bases and J lost 5 bases. The CDR3 is 14 residues long. Germline V gene lookup returns CDR1 MNHEY and CDR2 SMNVEV (reference sequence). CDR3 nucleotide sequence: TGTGCCAGCAGTCCGACAGGGAATTTAGATACGCAGTATTTT. It encodes CASSPTGNLDTQYF.

This chain connects TRBV4-3 to TRBJ2-3; 8 bases are a match to TRBD2. V gave up 0 bases and J gave up 10 bases; unmatched junction bases: 15. Germline V CDR1 and CDR2: LGHNA, YSLEER. The CDR3 is made up of 17 amino acids. The CDR3 region has the DNA TGCGCCAGCAGCCAAGATGGACGGGGGGGGGGCACGTCTCCGCAGTATTTT. This translates into CASSQDGRGGGTSPQYF.

This clonotype was seen ten or more times. The chain uses TRBV6-6 and TRBJ2-4; D is unresolved. CDR3 size: 15 residues. CDR1 and CDR2 from the germline V gene are MNHNY and SVGAGI (reference sequence). V lost 8 bases and J 0 bases, leaving 14 bases between the germline ends. CDR3 residues: CASLKAQIAKNIQYF. In DNA, the CDR3 is TGTGCCAGCTTGAAGGCGCAGATAGCCAAAAACATTCAGTACTTC.

CDR3 nucleotide sequence: TGTGCCAGCAGCTTAGACTCCCGGGACATAGGCCAGTTCTTC. It is translated as CASSLDSRDIGQFF. The genes are TRBV11-3 and TRBJ2-1; D might be TRBD1 (6 bases). Looked up from germline, CDR1 is SGHNT and CDR2 is YENEEA. The ends were cut back, 0 bases at V and 13 bases at J, with 16 bases in the middle. CDR3 length equals 14 residues.

V gene TRBV7-2 combines with J gene TRBJ1-1, with D perhaps matching TRBD1 (6 bases). Trimming stripped 4 bases from V and 4 bases from J, with 16 bases between. The CDR3 contains 15 residues. The germline V gene has CDR1 SGHTA and CDR2 FQGNSA. The CDR3 region is CASSSLNRERTEAFF. As DNA, the CDR3 is TGTGCCAGCAGCTCCCTGAACAGGGAGCGCACTGAAGCTTTCTTT. The full variable domain, completed using reference TRBV7-2 and TRBJ1-1, is GAGVSQSPSNKVTEKGKDVELRCDPISGHTALYWYRQSLGQGLEFLIYFQGNSAPDKSGLPSDRFSAERTGGSVSTLTIQRTQQEDSAVYLCASSSLNRERTEAFFGQGTRLTVV.

This clonotype was detected ten times or more. The rearrangement uses TRBV18 and TRBJ2-3; 7 nucleotides match TRBD1. The V segment lost 5 bases and the J segment 4 bases; nucleotides outside the gene matches: 9. This CDR3 contains 15 residues. The germline gives CDR1 KGHSH, CDR2 LQKENI. The CDR3 coding sequence is TGTGCCAGCTCAGGAATGACAGGGCGGGCAGATACGCAGTATTTT. Translating gives CASSGMTGRADTQYF.

J is TRBJ1-2 and V is TRBV9; 8 bases map to TRBD1. Germline V gene data show CDR1 as SGDLS and CDR2 as YYNGEE. This CDR3 region has 16 residues. With 0 bases clipped from V and 0 bases from J, the junction kept 4 bases outside the gene matches. The CDR3 region has the DNA TGTGCCAGCAGCGTAGGCGGACAGGGAACTAACTATGGCTACACCTTC. Protein: CASSVGGQGTNYGYTF.

This clonotype was counted only a few times. The V gene is TRBV29-1, the J gene TRBJ2-3; D is ambiguous. V was trimmed by 6 bases and J by 0 bases, leaving 13 bases between them. The CDR3 is 14 residues long. The germline V gene encodes CDR1 SQVTM and CDR2 ANQGSEA. The CDR3 reads CSVSRPESTDTQYF. In DNA form, the CDR3 reads TGCAGCGTCTCCAGGCCGGAAAGCACAGATACGCAGTATTTT.

At least ten counts were recorded for this clonotype. The chain is built from TRBV10-3 and TRBJ1-1; D may be TRBD1 (6 bases). CDR3 size: 15 residues. V was cut by 0 bases and J by 3 bases, with 11 bases left in between. Germline CDR1 ENHRY, CDR2 SYGVKD. In DNA form, the CDR3 reads TGTGCCATCAGTGAGTCACAGGGAGTGGACACTGAAGCTTTCTTT. Amino acids: CAISESQGVDTEAFF.

This clonotype was recorded many times. V and J are TRBV10-3 and TRBJ2-3; D gene uncertain. The V and J ends lost 0 bases and 4 bases respectively, with 2 bases between them. The CDR3 covers 12 residues. Germline V lookup: CDR1 ENHRY, CDR2 SYGVKD. The CDR3 here is CAISESSDTQYF. CDR3 in DNA: TGTGCCATCAGTGAGTCGTCAGATACGCAGTATTTT.

This clonotype was detected a few times. Possible read error: a much larger clone is one base away. The chain is built from TRBV2 and TRBJ1-1, with 7 bases lining up with TRBD1. Germline lookup yields CDR1 SNHLY and CDR2 FYNNEI. V lost 5 bases, J lost 1 base, and 7 bases stayed unmatched. This CDR3 comprises 15 residues. The chain's CDR3 is CASSRDSPRNTEAFF. The DNA for the CDR3 is TGTGCCAGCAGTCGGGACAGCCCCAGGAACACTGAAGCTTTCTTT.

Many counts were recorded for this clonotype. The CDR3 DNA sequence: TGTGCCAGCAGTGGGCCGGGACTAGCGATCAAGCGCTCCTACGAGCAGTACTTC. It yields the protein CASSGPGLAIKRSYEQYF. The V call is TRBV12-3 or TRBV12-4, the J call TRBJ2-7; 10 bases fit TRBD2. CDR3 length: 18 residues. The J segment lost 0 bases and the V segment lost 5 bases, leaving 13 bases of the junction unmatched.

This clonotype turned up a few times. This chain connects TRBV6-1 to TRBJ2-7; perhaps TRBD1 as D (5 bases). Germline CDR1 reads MNHNS; CDR2 reads SASEGT. The CDR3 spans 14 residues. The germline V and J ends were trimmed by 7 bases and 0 bases, with 13 bases remaining between them. CDR3 amino acids: CASTPTVSSYEQYF. DNA of the CDR3: TGTGCCAGCACTCCGACAGTCAGCTCCTACGAGCAGTACTTC.

The chain is built from TRBV29-1 and TRBJ2-7; D remains ambiguous. This CDR3 has 13 amino acids. Germline CDR1 and CDR2: SQVTM and ANQGSEA. V dropped 7 bases and J dropped 4 bases, with 17 bases sitting between them. The CDR3 nucleotides read TGCAGCGCTGCGGTCTCGATTGAATACGAGCAGTACTTC. Its translation is CSAAVSIEYEQYF.

This clonotype has a count of ten or more. The CDR3 bases are TGCAGCGTTAGAACACCCGCGCGAGGGAGGCACGAGCAGTACTTC. This translates into CSVRTPARGRHEQYF. V is TRBV29-1 and J is TRBJ2-7; possibly TRBD2 for D (6 bases). CDR3 size: 15 residues. Trimming removed 5 bases at V and 5 bases at J, with 22 bases between. In germline, CDR1 is SQVTM, CDR2 ANQGSEA.

This clonotype was picked up a small number of times. The rearrangement uses TRBV12-3 or TRBV12-4 and TRBJ2-1, with TRBD2 matching 7 bases. The length of the CDR3 is 14 residues. V shed 7 bases and J 4 bases; nucleotides not matched to a gene: 7. The CDR3: CASNRAGEYNEQFF. The DNA of the CDR3 is TGTGCCAGCAACCGGGCGGGGGAGTACAATGAGCAGTTCTTC.